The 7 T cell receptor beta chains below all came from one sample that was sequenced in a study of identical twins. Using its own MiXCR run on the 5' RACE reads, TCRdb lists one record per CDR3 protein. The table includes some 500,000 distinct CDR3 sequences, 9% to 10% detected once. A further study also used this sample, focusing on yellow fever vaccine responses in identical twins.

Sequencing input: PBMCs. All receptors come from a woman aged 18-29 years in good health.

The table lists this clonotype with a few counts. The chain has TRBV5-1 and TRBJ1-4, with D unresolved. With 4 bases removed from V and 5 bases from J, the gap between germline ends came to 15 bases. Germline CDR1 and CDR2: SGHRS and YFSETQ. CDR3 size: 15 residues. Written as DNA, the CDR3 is TGCGCCAGCAGCATCGGGGAGAACTACAATGAAAAACTGTTTTTT. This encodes CASSIGENYNEKLFF.

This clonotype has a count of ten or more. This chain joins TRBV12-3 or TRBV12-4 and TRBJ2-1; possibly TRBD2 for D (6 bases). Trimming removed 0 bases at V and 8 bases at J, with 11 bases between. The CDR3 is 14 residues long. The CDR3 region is CASSLALRGDEQFF. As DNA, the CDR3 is TGTGCCAGCAGTTTAGCACTACGCGGGGATGAGCAGTTCTTC.

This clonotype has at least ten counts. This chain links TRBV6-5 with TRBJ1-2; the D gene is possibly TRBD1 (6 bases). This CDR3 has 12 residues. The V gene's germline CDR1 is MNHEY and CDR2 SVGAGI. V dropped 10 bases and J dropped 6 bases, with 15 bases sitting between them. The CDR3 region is CATITGQHGYTF. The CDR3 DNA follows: TGTGCCACCATTACAGGGCAACATGGCTACACCTTC.

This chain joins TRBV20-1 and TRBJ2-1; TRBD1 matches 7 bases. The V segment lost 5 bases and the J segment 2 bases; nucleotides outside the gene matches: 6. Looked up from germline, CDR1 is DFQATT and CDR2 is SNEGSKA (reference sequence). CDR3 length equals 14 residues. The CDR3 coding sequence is TGCAGTGCTGACACGGGACAGACCTACAATGAGCAGTTCTTC. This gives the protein CSADTGQTYNEQFF.

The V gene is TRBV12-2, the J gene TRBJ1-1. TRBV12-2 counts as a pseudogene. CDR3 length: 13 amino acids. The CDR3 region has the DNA TGTGCAAGTCGCTTCCATCTGAACACTGAAGCTTTCTTT. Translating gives CASRFHLNTEAFF.

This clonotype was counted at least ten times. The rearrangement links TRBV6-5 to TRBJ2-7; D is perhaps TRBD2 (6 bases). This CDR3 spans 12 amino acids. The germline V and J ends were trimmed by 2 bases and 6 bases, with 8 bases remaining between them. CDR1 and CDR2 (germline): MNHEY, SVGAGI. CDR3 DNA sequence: TGTGCCAGCAGTTACGGGGGAGGCGAGCAGTACTTC. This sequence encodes CASSYGGGEQYF.

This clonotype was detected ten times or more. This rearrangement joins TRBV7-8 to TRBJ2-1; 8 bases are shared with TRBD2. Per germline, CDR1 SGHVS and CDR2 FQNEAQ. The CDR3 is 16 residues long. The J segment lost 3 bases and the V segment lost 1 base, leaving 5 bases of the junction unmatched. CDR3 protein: CASSLVGREGYNEQFF. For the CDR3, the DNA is TGTGCCAGCAGCTTAGTCGGACGGGAGGGCTACAATGAGCAGTTCTTC.